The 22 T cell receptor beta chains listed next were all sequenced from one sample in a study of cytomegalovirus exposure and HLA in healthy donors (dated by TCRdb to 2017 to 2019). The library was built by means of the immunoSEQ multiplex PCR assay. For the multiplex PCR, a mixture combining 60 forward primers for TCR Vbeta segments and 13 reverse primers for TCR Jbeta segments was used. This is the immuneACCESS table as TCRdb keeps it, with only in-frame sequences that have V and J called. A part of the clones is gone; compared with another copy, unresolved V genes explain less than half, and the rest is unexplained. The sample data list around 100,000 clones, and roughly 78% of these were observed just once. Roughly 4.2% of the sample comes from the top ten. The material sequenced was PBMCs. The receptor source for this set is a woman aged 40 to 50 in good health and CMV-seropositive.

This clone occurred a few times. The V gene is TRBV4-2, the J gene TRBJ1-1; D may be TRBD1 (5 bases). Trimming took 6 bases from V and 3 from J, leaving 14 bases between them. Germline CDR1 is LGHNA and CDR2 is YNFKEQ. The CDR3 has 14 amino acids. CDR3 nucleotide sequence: TGTGCCAGCAGTGACGGGGGGGTGGACACTGAAGCTTTCTTT. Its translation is CASSDGGVDTEAFF.

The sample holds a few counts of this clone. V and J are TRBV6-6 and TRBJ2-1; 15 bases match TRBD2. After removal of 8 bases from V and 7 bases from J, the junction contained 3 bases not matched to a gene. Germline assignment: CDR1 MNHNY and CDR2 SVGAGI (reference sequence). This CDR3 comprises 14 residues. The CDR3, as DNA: TGTGCCAGCGGGACTAGCGGGAGGTTGAATGAGCAGTTCTTC. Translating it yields CASGTSGRLNEQFF.

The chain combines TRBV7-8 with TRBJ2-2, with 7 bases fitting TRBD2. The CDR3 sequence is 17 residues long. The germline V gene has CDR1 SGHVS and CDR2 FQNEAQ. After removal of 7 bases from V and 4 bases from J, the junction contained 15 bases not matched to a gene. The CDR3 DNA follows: TGTGCCAGCACCAAATGGGATGGTAGCGGGTCCACCGGGGAGCTGTTTTTT. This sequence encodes CASTKWDGSGSTGELFF.

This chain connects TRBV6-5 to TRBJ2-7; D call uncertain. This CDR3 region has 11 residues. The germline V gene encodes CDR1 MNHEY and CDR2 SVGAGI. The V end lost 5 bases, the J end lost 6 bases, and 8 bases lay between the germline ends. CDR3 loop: CASSRSSEQYF. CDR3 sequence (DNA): TGTGCCAGCAGTCGTTCTAGCGAGCAGTACTTC.

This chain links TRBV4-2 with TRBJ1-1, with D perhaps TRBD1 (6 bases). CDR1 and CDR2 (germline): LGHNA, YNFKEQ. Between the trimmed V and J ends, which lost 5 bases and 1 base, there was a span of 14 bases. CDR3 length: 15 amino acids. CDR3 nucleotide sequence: TGTGCCAGCAGCTCGTTGGGACAAGCGAACACTGAAGCTTTCTTT. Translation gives CASSSLGQANTEAFF.

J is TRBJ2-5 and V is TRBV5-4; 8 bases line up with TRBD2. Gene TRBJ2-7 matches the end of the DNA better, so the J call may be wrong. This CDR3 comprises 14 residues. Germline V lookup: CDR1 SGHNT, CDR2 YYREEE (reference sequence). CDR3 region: CASSLSLAGYEQYF. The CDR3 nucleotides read TGTGCCAGCAGCTTGAGTCTAGCGGGCTACGAGCAGTACTTC.

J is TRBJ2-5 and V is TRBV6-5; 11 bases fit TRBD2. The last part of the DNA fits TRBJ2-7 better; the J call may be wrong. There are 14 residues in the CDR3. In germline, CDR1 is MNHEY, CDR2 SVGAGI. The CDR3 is CASSLGTSGYEQYF. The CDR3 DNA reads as TGTGCCAGCAGTTTAGGGACTAGCGGCTACGAGCAGTACTTC.

The DNA for the CDR3 is TGCAGTGCTCCTCTCACCTACGAGCAGTACTTC. As protein: CSAPLTYEQYF. This chain uses TRBV20-1 with TRBJ2-5; D unclear. TRBJ2-7 explains the end of the DNA better; the J call may be wrong. In germline, CDR1 is DFQATT, CDR2 SNEGSKA (reference sequence). The CDR3 has 11 residues.

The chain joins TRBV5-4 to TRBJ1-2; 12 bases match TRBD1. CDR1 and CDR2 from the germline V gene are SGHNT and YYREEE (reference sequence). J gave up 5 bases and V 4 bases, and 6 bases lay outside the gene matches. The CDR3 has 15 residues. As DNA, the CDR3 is TGTGCCAGCAGCGCCGGGACAGGGGGCGATTATGGCTACACCTTC. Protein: CASSAGTGGDYGYTF.

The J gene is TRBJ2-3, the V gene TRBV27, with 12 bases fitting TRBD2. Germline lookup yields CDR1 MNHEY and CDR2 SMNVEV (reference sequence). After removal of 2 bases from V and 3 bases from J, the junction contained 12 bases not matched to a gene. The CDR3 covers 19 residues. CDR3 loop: CASSLSLAGGPLKTDTQYF. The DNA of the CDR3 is TGTGCCAGCAGTTTAAGTCTAGCGGGAGGGCCGTTAAAAACAGATACGCAGTATTTT.

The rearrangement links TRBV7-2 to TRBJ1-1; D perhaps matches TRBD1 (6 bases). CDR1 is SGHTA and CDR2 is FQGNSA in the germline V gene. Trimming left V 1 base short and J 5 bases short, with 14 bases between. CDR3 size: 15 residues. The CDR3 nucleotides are TGTGCCAGCAGCTTAGGGGTAGGGGGAAGGACTGAAGCTTTCTTT. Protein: CASSLGVGGRTEAFF.

CDR3 sequence: CASGGLGTVGVQPQHF. CDR3 nucleotide sequence: TGTGCCAGCGGAGGACTGGGGACAGTGGGCGTTCAGCCCCAGCATTTT. The chain has TRBV19 and TRBJ1-5; 7 bases align to TRBD1. Germline V gene lookup returns CDR1 LNHDA and CDR2 SQIVND (reference sequence). The J segment lost 6 bases and the V segment lost 9 bases, leaving 17 bases of the junction unmatched. This CDR3 is 16 amino acids long.

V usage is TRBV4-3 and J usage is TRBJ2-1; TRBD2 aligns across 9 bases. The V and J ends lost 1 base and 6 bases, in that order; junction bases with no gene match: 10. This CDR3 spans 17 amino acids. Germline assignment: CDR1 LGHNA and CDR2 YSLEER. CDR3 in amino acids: CASSQVGFRGRGNEQFF. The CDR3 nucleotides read TGCGCCAGCAGCCAAGTGGGATTTCGCGGGAGGGGCAATGAGCAGTTCTTC.

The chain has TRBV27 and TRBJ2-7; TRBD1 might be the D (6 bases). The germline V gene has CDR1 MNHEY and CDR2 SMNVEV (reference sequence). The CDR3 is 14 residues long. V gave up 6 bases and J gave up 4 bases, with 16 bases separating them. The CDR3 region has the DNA TGTGCCAGCAGCCCGGGACAAGGGGAATACGAGCAGTACTTC. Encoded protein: CASSPGQGEYEQYF.

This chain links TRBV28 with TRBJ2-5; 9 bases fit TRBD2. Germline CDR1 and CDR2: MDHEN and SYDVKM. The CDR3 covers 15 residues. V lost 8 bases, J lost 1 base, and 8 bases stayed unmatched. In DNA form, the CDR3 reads TGTGCCAGCGAAGGTTCTAGCGGGACCCAAGAGACCCAGTACTTC. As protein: CASEGSSGTQETQYF.

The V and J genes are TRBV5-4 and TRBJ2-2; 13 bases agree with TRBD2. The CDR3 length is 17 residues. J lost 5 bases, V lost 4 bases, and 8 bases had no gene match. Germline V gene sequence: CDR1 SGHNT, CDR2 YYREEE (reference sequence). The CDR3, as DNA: TGTGCCAGCAGCCCAACTAGCGGGAGGGCCGTGACCGGGGAGCTGTTTTTT. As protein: CASSPTSGRAVTGELFF.

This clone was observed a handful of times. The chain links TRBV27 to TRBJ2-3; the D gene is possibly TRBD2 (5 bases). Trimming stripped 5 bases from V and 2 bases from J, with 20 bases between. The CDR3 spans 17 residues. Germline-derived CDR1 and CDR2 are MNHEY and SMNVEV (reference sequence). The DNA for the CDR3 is TGTGCCAGCAGTCAAATCCCCCCTCAGCGGTCCACAGATACGCAGTATTTT. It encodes CASSQIPPQRSTDTQYF.

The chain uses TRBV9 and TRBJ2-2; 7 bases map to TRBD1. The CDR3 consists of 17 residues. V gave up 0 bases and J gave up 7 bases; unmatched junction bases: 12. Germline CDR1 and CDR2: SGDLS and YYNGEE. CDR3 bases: TGTGCCAGCAGCGTAGGACCTACAGGGGTGGCGAACGGGGAGCTGTTTTTT. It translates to CASSVGPTGVANGELFF.

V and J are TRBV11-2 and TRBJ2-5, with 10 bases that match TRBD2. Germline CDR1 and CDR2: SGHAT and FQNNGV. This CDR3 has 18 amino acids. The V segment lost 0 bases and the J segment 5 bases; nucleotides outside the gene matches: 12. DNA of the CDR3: TGTGCCAGCAGCTTAGATTCCCTTCTAGCGGGAGTCTCTGAGACCCAGTACTTC. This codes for CASSLDSLLAGVSETQYF.

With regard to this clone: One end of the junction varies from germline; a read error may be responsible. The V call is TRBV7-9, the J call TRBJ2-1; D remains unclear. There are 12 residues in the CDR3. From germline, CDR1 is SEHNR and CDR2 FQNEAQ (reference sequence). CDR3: CSSRSGYNEQFF. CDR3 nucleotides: TGTTCCAGCAGGTCCGGCTACAATGAGCAGTTCTTC. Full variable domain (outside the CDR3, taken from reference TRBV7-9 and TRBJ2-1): DTGVSQNPRHKITKRGQNVTFRCDPISEHNRLYWYRQTLGQGPEFLTYFQNEAQLEKSRLLSDRFSAERPKGSFSTLEIQRTEQGDSAMYLCSSRSGYNEQFFGPGTRLTVL.

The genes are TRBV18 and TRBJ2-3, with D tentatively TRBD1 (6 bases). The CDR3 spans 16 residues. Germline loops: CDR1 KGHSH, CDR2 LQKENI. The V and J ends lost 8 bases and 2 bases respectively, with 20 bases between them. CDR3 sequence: CASPEERTDLTDTQYF. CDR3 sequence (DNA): TGTGCCAGCCCTGAAGAAAGGACAGACCTCACAGATACGCAGTATTTT.

CDR3 coding DNA: TGTGCCAGCAGGGGGACAGGGGGATACGAGCAGTACTTC. This encodes CASRGTGGYEQYF. The genes are TRBV6-1 and TRBJ2-7; TRBD1 matches 11 bases. The V gene end was trimmed by 6 bases and the J gene end by 4 bases; junction bases not matched to a gene: 2. Per germline, CDR1 MNHNS and CDR2 SASEGT. CDR3 length: 13 residues.